A selection of T cell receptor beta chains follows, all from one sample in a study of control samples from healthy donors and cancer patients. Only in-frame clones appear in the TCRdb table, and some are missing; sequencing was by immunoSEQ multiplex PCR. Counted here are 85,000 to 110,000 clones, about 89% occurring once; the ten biggest clones make up approximately 19%. Sequencing was done on a sample of PBMCs. These receptors were collected from a man aged 55 to 70 with lung cancer. The CDR3 runs from the conserved cysteine through the conserved F or W. Each record gives: clone size, J gene, V gene, D gene, CDR3 protein, CDR3 DNA. A D gene is named only where the DNA matches it firmly. Some rows mark clone size as missing; the rest say once, few, many or name a class of expanded clone.

.	TRBJ2-1	TRBV10-1	.	CASSEGGTALYNEQFF	TGCGCCAGCAGTGAAGGAGGGACGGCTCTCTACAATGAGCAGTTCTTC
once	TRBJ1-1	TRBV6-2/TRBV6-3	.	CASSQQGFNTEAFF	TGTGCCAGCAGTCAACAGGGATTCAACACTGAAGCTTTCTTT
.	TRBJ1-2	TRBV6-5	.	CASSYSISGSYGYTF	TGTGCCAGCAGTTACTCGATCTCAGGTTCTTATGGCTACACCTTC
.	TRBJ2-5	TRBV2	.	CASQFNQETQYF	TGTGCCAGTCAATTTAATCAAGAGACCCAGTACTTC
.	TRBJ2-3	TRBV5-1	.	CASSWGDAVTDTQYF	TGCGCCAGCAGCTGGGGGGATGCGGTCACAGATACGCAGTATTTT
once	TRBJ2-3	TRBV18	.	CASSPLQATTDTQYF	TGTGCCAGCTCACCACTTCAGGCTACCACAGATACGCAGTATTTT
.	TRBJ2-5	TRBV9	TRBD2	CASSPRGTSETQYF	TGTGCCAGCAGCCCTCGGGGGACTAGCGAGACCCAGTACTTC
few	TRBJ2-5	TRBV11-3	.	CASSSLETGGKETQYF	TGTGCCAGCAGCTCGCTCGAGACAGGCGGAAAAGAGACCCAGTACTTC
.	TRBJ1-5	TRBV13	.	CASSLGRDQPQHF	TGTGCCAGCAGCTTAGGCCGCGATCAGCCCCAGCATTTT
few	TRBJ1-5	TRBV7-2	.	CASSLWGLASNQPQHF	TGTGCCAGCAGCTTATGGGGTCTAGCGAGCAATCAGCCCCAGCATTTT
once	TRBJ2-1	TRBV6-5	TRBD2	CASSYSPPGLVVEQFF	TGTGCCAGCAGTTACTCCCCGCCGGGACTAGTAGTTGAGCAGTTCTTC
.	TRBJ2-3	TRBV6-6	.	CASNGGGTDTQYF	TGTGCCAGCAATGGCGGAGGGACAGATACGCAGTATTTT
few	TRBJ1-1	TRBV9	.	CASSVRLAGTEAFF	TGTGCCAGCAGCGTCCGCCTAGCAGGAACTGAAGCTTTCTTT
.	TRBJ2-3	TRBV7-8	.	CASSPSRDTQYF	TGTGCCAGCAGCCCCTCAAGAGATACGCAGTATTTT
.	TRBJ1-1	TRBV18	.	CASSLEQNTEAFF	TGTGCCAGCTCACTAGAACAAAATACTGAAGCTTTCTTT
.	TRBJ1-2	TRBV11-2	.	CASSPRALPGYGYTF	TGTGCCAGCAGCCCCCGGGCTCTTCCGGGGTATGGCTACACCTTC
.	TRBJ2-6	TRBV7-9	.	CASSFLTPGANVLTF	TGTGCCAGCAGCTTTTTAACACCGGGGGCCAACGTCCTGACTTTC
.	TRBJ1-4	TRBV19	.	CASSIVILRQVATNEKLFF	TGTGCCAGTAGTATAGTAATCCTTCGACAGGTTGCAACTAATGAAAAACTGTTTTTT
.	TRBJ2-5	TRBV3-1/TRBV3-2	.	CASSRRFQETQYF	TGTGCCAGCAGCCGGCGTTTCCAAGAGACCCAGTACTTC
.	TRBJ2-2	TRBV10-3	TRBD2	CAIRSGLVNTGELFF	TGTGCCATCAGATCGGGACTAGTGAACACCGGGGAGCTGTTTTTT
.	TRBJ2-1	TRBV7-9	TRBD2	CASSLVLAGGLNEQFF	TGTGCCAGCAGCTTAGTACTAGCGGGGGGGCTCAATGAGCAGTTCTTC
.	TRBJ2-1	TRBV5-6	TRBD1	CASSLGKDRVGREQFF	TGTGCCAGCAGCTTGGGGAAGGACAGGGTAGGAAGGGAGCAGTTCTTC
.	TRBJ2-2	TRBV6-5	.	CASSYRWNTGELFF	TGTGCCAGCAGTTACAGGTGGAACACCGGGGAGCTGTTTTTT
.	TRBJ1-5	TRBV6-1	TRBD1	CASSARDSLSNQPQHF	TGTGCCAGCAGTGCCCGGGACAGTCTTAGCAATCAGCCCCAGCATTTT
few	TRBJ2-1	TRBV10-2	TRBD2	CASRRPSGGAFNEQFF	TGCGCCAGCAGACGACCTAGCGGGGGGGCCTTCAATGAGCAGTTCTTC
.	TRBJ2-3	TRBV18	TRBD1	CASTGQGTDTQYF	TGTGCCAGCACCGGACAGGGCACAGATACGCAGTATTTT